This T cell receptor beta chain was profiled in a study of blood T cell repertoires in COVID-19. Background on the study: Samples of COVID-19 (acute and convalescent) were obtained from the United States, Italy and Spain. The cDNA or gDNA used as material had been derived from T cells, B-cell-depleted T cells, or PBMCs.

Methods used by the authors: Reference gene primer amplification in the assay estimated nucleated cell counts. Sequenced by immunoSEQ multiplex PCR; TCRdb stores in-frame clones only, minus some. D and trimming were read from the DNA, whereas the V and J calls and clone size are those reported in that table. The top ten clones hold 2.5% to 3% of a sample with approximately 45,000 clones, roughly 85% of them seen once. Deletions cut 6 bases from V and 2 bases from J, with 7 bases between. CDR1 and CDR2 from the germline V gene are SQVTM and ANQGSEA. The CDR3 covers 11 residues. The chain links TRBV29-1 to TRBJ1-2; no clear D gene. This TCR derives from a woman older than 75 with acute or convalescent COVID-19. Source material: peripheral blood. As DNA, the CDR3 is TGCAGCGTCTATCAAAACTATGGCTACACCTTC. This codes for CSVYQNYGYTF.